Listed below are T cell receptor beta chains from one sample, sequenced in a study of shared T cell receptors in the human thymus. The table came from immunoSEQ multiplex PCR; TCRdb's copy has only in-frame clones and leaves some out. The table shows 72,000 or so clones, with about 95% occurring only once. Material for sequencing was thymocytes. These receptor sequences come from a human donor. Each CDR3 is given with its conserved first and last residue. D genes are given only for firm matches. Size tells how often a clone was seen (once, few, many) or the class of an expanded clone, and some rows leave it out.

-,TRBD1,TRBJ1-1,TRBV18,CASSCRDRGPGGEAFF,TGTGCCAGCTCATGCCGGGACAGGGGGCCTGGGGGGGAAGCTTTCTTT
few,-,TRBJ1-6,TRBV7-2,CASSSLDRPTSPLHF,TGTGCCAGCAGCTCCCTCGACAGGCCTACTTCACCCCTCCACTTT
-,TRBD2,TRBJ2-3,TRBV4-1,CASSTPSGGGGTDTQYF,TGCGCCAGCAGCACTCCTAGCGGGGGGGGAGGCACAGATACGCAGTATTTT
once,-,TRBJ2-5,TRBV7-2,CASSGARGGGAGETQYF,TGTGCCAGCAGCGGAGCCCGGGGAGGGGGGGCCGGAGAGACCCAGTACTTC
-,-,TRBJ2-7,TRBV14,CASSRSEHYTVHLSYEQYF,TGTGCCAGCAGCCGTTCCGAACATTACACGGTTCACCTCTCCTACGAGCAGTACTTC
-,TRBD2,TRBJ2-1,TRBV27,CASSLRTSGADRPNEQFF,TGTGCCAGCAGTTTACGGACTAGCGGGGCCGACCGACCCAATGAGCAGTTCTTC
-,-,TRBJ1-2,TRBV18,CASSPLQGPPIGYTF,TGTGCCAGCTCACCCCTACAGGGTCCCCCTATTGGCTACACCTTC
-,TRBD1,TRBJ1-4,TRBV27,CASSSPGTGWSTNEKLFF,TGTGCCAGCAGCTCTCCTGGGACAGGGTGGTCAACTAATGAAAAACTGTTTTTT
-,-,TRBJ2-1,TRBV28,CASSFLGVGTDSYNEQFF,TGTGCCAGCAGTTTCTTGGGAGTTGGTACCGACTCCTACAATGAGCAGTTCTTC
once,-,TRBJ2-7,TRBV7-2,CASSFIPTYEQYF,TGTGCCAGCAGCTTTATCCCAACCTACGAGCAGTACTTC
-,TRBD2,TRBJ2-4,TRBV19,CASSIVARGTKNIQYF,TGTGCCAGTAGTATAGTGGCGCGGGGGACCAAAAACATTCAGTACTTC
-,TRBD2,TRBJ2-5,TRBV4-2,CASSQDGQRGQETQYF,TGTGCCAGCAGCCAAGATGGCCAGCGGGGCCAAGAGACCCAGTACTTC
-,-,TRBJ2-1,TRBV6-1,CASSLGPFEQFF,TGTGCCAGCAGTCTGGGACCGTTTGAGCAGTTCTTC
-,TRBD1,TRBJ2-3,TRBV5-1,CASSCPEGGNSADTQYF,TGCGCCAGCAGCTGTCCCGAAGGGGGCAATTCGGCAGATACGCAGTATTTT
-,TRBD2,TRBJ2-2,TRBV7-2,CASSPPAGGPNTGELFF,TGTGCCAGCAGCCCCCCAGCGGGGGGGCCGAACACCGGGGAGCTGTTTTTT
-,TRBD2,TRBJ2-2,TRBV7-6,CASSYTSGGNTGELFF,TGTGCCAGCAGCTACACTAGCGGGGGGAACACCGGGGAGCTGTTTTTT
-,TRBD1,TRBJ1-5,TRBV25-1,CASSEERDRGITAPAF,TGTGCCAGCAGTGAAGAGAGGGACAGGGGGATTACAGCCCCAGCATTT
few,-,TRBJ2-1,TRBV4-3,CASSQGKGVSTTYNEQFF,TGCGCCAGCAGCCAAGGAAAGGGCGTCTCTACCACCTACAATGAGCAGTTCTTC
once,TRBD1,TRBJ2-3,TRBV28,CASSFGQGADTQYF,TGTGCCAGCAGTTTTGGGCAGGGGGCAGATACGCAGTATTTT
once,-,TRBJ1-2,TRBV7-9,CASSPRDRRGAYYGYTF,TGTGCCAGCAGCCCGCGAGATAGGCGGGGGGCTTACTATGGCTACACCTTC
-,-,TRBJ1-2,TRBV7-3,CASSLLGAYRANYGYTF,TGTGCCAGCAGCTTACTCGGGGCCTACCGCGCGAACTATGGCTACACCTTC
-,-,TRBJ2-5,TRBV5-1,CASSWGPSETQYF,TGCGCCAGCAGCTGGGGGCCCTCAGAGACCCAGTACTTC
-,TRBD2,TRBJ2-4,TRBV4-2,CASSQSLPLAGPQNIQYF,TGTGCCAGCAGCCAATCGTTACCCTTAGCGGGGCCTCAGAACATTCAGTACTTC
-,-,TRBJ1-1,TRBV14,CASSQLPGPKENTEAFF,TGTGCCAGCAGCCAACTCCCCGGTCCCAAAGAGAACACTGAAGCTTTCTTT
-,-,TRBJ1-1,TRBV29-1,CSVVGGTEAFF,TGCAGCGTTGTAGGGGGTACTGAAGCTTTCTTT
-,TRBD1,TRBJ1-4,TRBV5-1,CASSPERQGRKATNEKLFF,TGCGCCAGCAGCCCCGAACGACAGGGTAGGAAAGCAACTAATGAAAAACTGTTTTTT
-,TRBD1,TRBJ1-1,TRBV7-9,CASSPRRQGNTEAFF,TGTGCCAGCAGCCCGCGAAGACAGGGAAACACTGAAGCTTTCTTT
-,TRBD1,TRBJ2-1,TRBV28,CASSLRGPGHNEQFF,TGTGCCAGCAGTCTCAGGGGGCCGGGGCACAATGAGCAGTTCTTC
-,TRBD2,TRBJ2-5,TRBV7-2,CASSLVTSGGSFETQYF,TGTGCCAGCAGCTTAGTGACTAGCGGGGGTTCTTTCGAGACCCAGTACTTC
-,-,TRBJ2-1,TRBV4-3,CASSQAPWDLNYNEQFF,TGCGCCAGCAGCCAGGCGCCCTGGGATCTAAACTACAATGAGCAGTTCTTC
-,-,TRBJ1-1,TRBV14,CASSQDHYTEAFF,TGTGCCAGCAGCCAAGATCATTACACTGAAGCTTTCTTT
-,-,TRBJ1-1,TRBV27,CASGSRGLNTEAFF,TGTGCCAGCGGTTCTAGGGGGTTGAACACTGAAGCTTTCTTT
-,-,TRBJ1-5,TRBV9,CASSVGGPNQPQHF,TGTGCCAGCAGCGTAGGGGGGCCTAATCAGCCCCAGCATTTT
-,-,TRBJ2-5,TRBV4-3,CASSQARRRTNQETQYF,TGCGCCAGCAGCCAAGCGAGACGACGGACAAACCAAGAGACCCAGTACTTC
-,TRBD1,TRBJ1-3,TRBV19,CASSNRDRGYSGNTIYF,TGTGCCAGTAGTAACCGGGACAGGGGTTACTCTGGAAACACCATATATTTT
few,-,TRBJ1-2,TRBV2,CASSPDRLVYGYTF,TGTGCCAGCAGCCCAGACAGGCTGGTCTATGGCTACACCTTC
-,-,TRBJ1-2,TRBV11-2,CASRGARGRKNYGYTF,TGTGCCAGCAGAGGGGCCAGGGGAAGGAAGAACTATGGCTACACCTTC
-,TRBD1,TRBJ1-2,TRBV18,CASSPPGVDRVGPSYGYTF,TGTGCCAGCTCACCACCGGGCGTAGACAGGGTAGGGCCAAGCTATGGCTACACCTTC
-,TRBD1,TRBJ1-2,TRBV5-8,CASSTDRRGYTF,TGTGCCAGCAGCACGGACAGGAGGGGCTACACCTTC
-,-,TRBJ1-4,TRBV7-9,CASSLRWTRMATNEKLFF,TGTGCCAGCAGCTTACGATGGACCCGTATGGCAACTAATGAAAAACTGTTTTTT